This T cell receptor (beta chain) emerged from a study of beta chain features in type 1 diabetes. On the study more broadly: Healthy donors and patients had similar age, gender and cell yields. Study conclusions and caveats: Shorter templates might be favored by PCR, equally in patients and controls. Type 1 diabetes patients showed a moderate but significant shortening of TCRB CDR3s in all four CD4+ subsets. VDJ junctions from type 1 diabetes patients carried fewer insertions and larger deletions.

This clone showed up just a few times. Its antigen is not known. cDNA synthesis used the whole RNA isolate, giving expressed TCRB sequences. TCRdb's table, derived via immunoSEQ multiplex PCR, lists solely in-frame clones and lacks some. The sample yields about 160,000 clones, around 7.8% seen once. Blood was drawn once from each donor into heparinised tubes. The draws averaged about 110 mL. Germline V gives CDR1 MNHNY, CDR2 SVGAGI (reference sequence). Trimming shortened V by 5 bases and J by 1 base, and 8 bases separated the two germline ends. There are 13 residues in the CDR3. The TCR sequence derives from a middle-aged woman with type 1 diabetes. The sample consisted of central memory CD4+ T cells from blood. The chain links TRBV6-6 to TRBJ1-2; unclear D gene. This CDR3 is CASSLTDNYGYTF. CDR3 nucleotides: TGTGCCAGCAGTCTAACAGATAACTATGGCTACACCTTC.